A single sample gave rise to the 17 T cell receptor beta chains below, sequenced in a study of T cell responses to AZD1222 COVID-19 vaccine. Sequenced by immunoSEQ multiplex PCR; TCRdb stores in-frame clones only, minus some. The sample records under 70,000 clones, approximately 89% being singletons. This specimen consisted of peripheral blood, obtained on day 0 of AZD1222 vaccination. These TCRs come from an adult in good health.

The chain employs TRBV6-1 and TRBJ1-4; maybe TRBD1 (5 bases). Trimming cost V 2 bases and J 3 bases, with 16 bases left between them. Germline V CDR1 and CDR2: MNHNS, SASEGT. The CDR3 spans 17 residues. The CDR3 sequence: CASSETSLGVSNEKLFF. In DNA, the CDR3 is TGTGCCAGCAGTGAAACGTCGTTGGGGGTATCTAATGAAAAACTGTTTTTT.

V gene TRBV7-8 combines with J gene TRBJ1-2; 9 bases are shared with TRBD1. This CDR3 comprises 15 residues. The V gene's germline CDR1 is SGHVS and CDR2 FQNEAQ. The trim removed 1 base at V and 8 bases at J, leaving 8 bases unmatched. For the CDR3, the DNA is TGTGCCAGCAGCTTAGGGGACAGGGAAACCAGGGGCTACACCTTC. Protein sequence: CASSLGDRETRGYTF.

The CDR3 nucleotides read TGTGCCAGCAGCTTGTACGAATATGTAGACACCATATATTTT. Encoded protein: CASSLYEYVDTIYF. The chain couples TRBV5-5 to TRBJ1-3; no reliable D call. CDR3 length: 14 residues. The V end lost 1 base, the J end lost 8 bases, and 13 bases lay between the germline ends. Looked up from germline, CDR1 is SGHKS and CDR2 is YYEKEE (reference sequence).

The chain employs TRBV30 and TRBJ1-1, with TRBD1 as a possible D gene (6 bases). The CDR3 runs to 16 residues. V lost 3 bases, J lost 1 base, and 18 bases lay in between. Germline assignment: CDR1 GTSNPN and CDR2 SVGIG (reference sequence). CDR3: CAWSVRWGRGNTEAFF. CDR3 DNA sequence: TGTGCCTGGAGCGTTCGATGGGGGCGCGGGAACACTGAAGCTTTCTTT. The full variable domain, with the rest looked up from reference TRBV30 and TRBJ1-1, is SQTIHQWPATLVQPVGSPLSLECTVEGTSNPNLYWYRQAAGRGLQLLFYSVGIGQISSEVPQNLSASRPQDRQFILSSKKLLLSDSGFYLCAWSVRWGRGNTEAFFGQGTRLTVV.

The CDR3 nucleotides are TGTGCCAGCTCAACGGGACAGGGGACTGGAAACACCATATATTTT. Protein product: CASSTGQGTGNTIYF. The gene calls are TRBV18 and TRBJ1-3; TRBD1 aligns across 10 bases. The junction had 3 bases not matched to a gene; V was cut back by 5 bases and J by 2 bases. Germline-derived CDR1 and CDR2 are KGHSH and LQKENI. This CDR3 has 15 residues.

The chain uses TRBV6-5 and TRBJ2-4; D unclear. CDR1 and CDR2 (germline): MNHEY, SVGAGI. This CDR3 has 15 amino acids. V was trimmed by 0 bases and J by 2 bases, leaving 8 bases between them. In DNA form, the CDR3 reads TGTGCCAGCAGTTACTCGACCTGGACCAAAAACATTCAGTACTTC. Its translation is CASSYSTWTKNIQYF.

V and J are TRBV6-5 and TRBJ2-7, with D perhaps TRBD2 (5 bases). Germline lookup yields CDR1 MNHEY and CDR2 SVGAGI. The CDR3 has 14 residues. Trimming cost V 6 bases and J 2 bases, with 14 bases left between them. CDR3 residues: CASSEGVPTYEQYF. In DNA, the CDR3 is TGTGCCAGCAGCGAGGGTGTTCCAACCTACGAGCAGTACTTC.

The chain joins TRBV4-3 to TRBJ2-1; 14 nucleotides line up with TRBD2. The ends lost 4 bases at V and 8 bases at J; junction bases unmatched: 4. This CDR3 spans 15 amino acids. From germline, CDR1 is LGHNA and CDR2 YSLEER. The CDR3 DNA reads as TGCGCCAGCAGCCGGGGGACTAGCGGGAGAGATGAGCAGTTCTTC. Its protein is CASSRGTSGRDEQFF.

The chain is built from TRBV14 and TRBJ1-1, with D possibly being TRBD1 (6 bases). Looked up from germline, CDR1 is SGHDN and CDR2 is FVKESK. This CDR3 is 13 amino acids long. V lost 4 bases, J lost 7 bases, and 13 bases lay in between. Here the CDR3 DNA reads TGTGCCAGCAGCCTAGCGGACAGAGTTGAAGCTTTCTTT. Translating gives CASSLADRVEAFF.

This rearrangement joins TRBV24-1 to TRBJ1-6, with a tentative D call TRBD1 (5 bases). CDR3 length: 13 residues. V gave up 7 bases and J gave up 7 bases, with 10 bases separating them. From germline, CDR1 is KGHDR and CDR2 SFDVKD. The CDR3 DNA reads TGTGCCACCAGAGGGACGGCCAATTCACCCCTCCACTTT. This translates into CATRGTANSPLHF.

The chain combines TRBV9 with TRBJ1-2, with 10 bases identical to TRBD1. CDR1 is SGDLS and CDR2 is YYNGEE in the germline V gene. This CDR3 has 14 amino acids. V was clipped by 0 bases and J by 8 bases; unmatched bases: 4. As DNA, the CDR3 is TGTGCCAGCAGCGTAGCTAGGACAGGGGGAGGCTACACCTTC. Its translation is CASSVARTGGGYTF.

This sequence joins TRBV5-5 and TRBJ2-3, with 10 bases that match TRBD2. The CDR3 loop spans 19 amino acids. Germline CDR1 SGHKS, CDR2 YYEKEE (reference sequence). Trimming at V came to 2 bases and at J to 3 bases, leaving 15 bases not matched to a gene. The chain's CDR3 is CASSFPARASGRSTDTQYF. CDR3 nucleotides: TGTGCCAGCAGCTTTCCCGCCAGAGCTAGCGGGAGAAGTACAGATACGCAGTATTTT.

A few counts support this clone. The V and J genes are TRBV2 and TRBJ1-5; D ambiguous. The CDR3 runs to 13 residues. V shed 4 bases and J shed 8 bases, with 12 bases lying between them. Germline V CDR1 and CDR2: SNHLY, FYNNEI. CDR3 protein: CASSGTHIEPQHF. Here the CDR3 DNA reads TGTGCCAGCAGTGGGACCCATATCGAGCCCCAGCATTTT. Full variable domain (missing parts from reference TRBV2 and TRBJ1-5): EPEVTQTPSHQVTQMGQEVILRCVPISNHLYFYWYRQILGQKVEFLVSFYNNEISEKSEIFDDQFSVERPDGSNFTLKIRSTKLEDSAMYFCASSGTHIEPQHFGDGTRLSIL.

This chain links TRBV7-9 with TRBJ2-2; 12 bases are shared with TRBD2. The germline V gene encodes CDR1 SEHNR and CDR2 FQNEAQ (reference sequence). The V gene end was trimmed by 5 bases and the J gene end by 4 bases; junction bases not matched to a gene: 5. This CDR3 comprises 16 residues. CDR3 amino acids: CASSRTSGTSTGELFF. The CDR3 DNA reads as TGTGCCAGCAGCCGGACTAGCGGGACATCCACCGGGGAGCTGTTTTTT.

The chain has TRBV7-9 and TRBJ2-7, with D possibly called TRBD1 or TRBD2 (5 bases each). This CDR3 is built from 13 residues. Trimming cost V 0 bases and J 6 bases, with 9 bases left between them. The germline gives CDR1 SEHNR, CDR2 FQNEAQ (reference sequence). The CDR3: CASSLASGSEQYF. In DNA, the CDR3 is TGTGCCAGCAGCTTAGCTTCAGGGAGCGAGCAGTACTTC.

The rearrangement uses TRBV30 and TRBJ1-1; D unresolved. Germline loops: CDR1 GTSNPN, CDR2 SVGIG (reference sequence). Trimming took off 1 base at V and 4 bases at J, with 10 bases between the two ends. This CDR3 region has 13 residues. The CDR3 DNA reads TGTGCCTGGAGTGGACACTCCGGCACTGAAGCTTTCTTT. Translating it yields CAWSGHSGTEAFF.

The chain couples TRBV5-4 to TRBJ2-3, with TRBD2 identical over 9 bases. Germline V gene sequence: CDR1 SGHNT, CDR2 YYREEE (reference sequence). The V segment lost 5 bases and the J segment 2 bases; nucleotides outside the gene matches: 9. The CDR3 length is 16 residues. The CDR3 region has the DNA TGTGCCAGCAGTTCGGGGGCTAGCGGGATCACAGATACGCAGTATTTT. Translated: CASSSGASGITDTQYF.